This T cell receptor beta chain is from a study of T-cell memory formation after mild COVID-19. General observations from the study: Contracting CD8+ clones were enriched in EMRA, CD4+ mainly in CM and EM. The authors did not confirm SARS-CoV-2 specificity of second-wave clones peaking day 37.

V shed 9 bases and J shed 8 bases, with 5 bases lying between them. This CDR3 spans 8 amino acids. Remarks on this clonotype: The antigen remains unidentified.

5'RACE with constant-segment primers built TCRalpha and TCRbeta cDNA libraries with UMIs. TCRdb passed the 5' RACE reads through MiXCR, listing each CDR3 protein once. In the table there are 250,000 to 300,000 distinct CDR3 sequences, about 20% of which are singletons. This clonotype originated in a man younger than 35 who had mild COVID-19 (a few samples of this study predate the infection). Cell type and time point are not known. The chain carries TRBV12-3 or TRBV12-4 and TRBJ2-7; no clear D. Material: PBMCs or a T cell subset sorted from them (not recorded which). CDR3 in amino acids: CARSQQYF. CDR3 DNA sequence: TGTGCCAGATCCCAGCAGTACTTC.